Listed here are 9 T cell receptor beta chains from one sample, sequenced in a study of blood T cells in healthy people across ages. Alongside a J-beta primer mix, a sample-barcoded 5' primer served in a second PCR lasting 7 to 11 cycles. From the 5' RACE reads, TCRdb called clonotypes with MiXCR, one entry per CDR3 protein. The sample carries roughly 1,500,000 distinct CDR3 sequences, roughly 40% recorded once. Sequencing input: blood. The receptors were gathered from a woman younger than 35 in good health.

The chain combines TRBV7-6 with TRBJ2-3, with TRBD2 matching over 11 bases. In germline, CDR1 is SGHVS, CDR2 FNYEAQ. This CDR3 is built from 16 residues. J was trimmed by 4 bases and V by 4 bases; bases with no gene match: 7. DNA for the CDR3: TGTGCCAGCAGCTGGCTAGCGGGAGGAGTTGCAGATACGCAGTATTTT. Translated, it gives CASSWLAGGVADTQYF.

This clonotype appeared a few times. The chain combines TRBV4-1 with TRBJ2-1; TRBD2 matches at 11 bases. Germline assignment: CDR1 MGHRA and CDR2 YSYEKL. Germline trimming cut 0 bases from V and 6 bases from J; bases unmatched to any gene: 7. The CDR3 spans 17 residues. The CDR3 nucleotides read TGCGCCAGCAGCCAAGATCGAGGACTAGCGGGTTCCAATGAGCAGTTCTTC. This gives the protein CASSQDRGLAGSNEQFF.

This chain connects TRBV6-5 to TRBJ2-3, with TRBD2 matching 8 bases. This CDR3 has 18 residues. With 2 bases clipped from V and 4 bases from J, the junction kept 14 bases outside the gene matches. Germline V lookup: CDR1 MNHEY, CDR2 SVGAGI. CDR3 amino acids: CASSYGRGVHLGADTQYF. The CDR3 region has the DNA TGTGCCAGCAGTTACGGGCGGGGGGTGCACCTCGGCGCAGATACGCAGTATTTT.

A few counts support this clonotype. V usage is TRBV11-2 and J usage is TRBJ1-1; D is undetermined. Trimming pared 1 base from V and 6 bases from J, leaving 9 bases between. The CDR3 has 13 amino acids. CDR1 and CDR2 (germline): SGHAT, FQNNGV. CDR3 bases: TGTGCCAGCAGCTTAGCGGCTGGGCCTGAAGCTTTCTTT. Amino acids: CASSLAAGPEAFF.

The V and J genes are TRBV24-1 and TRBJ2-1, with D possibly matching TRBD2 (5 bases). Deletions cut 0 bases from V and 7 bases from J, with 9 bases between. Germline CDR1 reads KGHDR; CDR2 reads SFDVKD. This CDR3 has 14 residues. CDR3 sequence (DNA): TGTGCCACCAGTGATTTGGGCGGCGGGAATGAGCAGTTCTTC. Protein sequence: CATSDLGGGNEQFF.

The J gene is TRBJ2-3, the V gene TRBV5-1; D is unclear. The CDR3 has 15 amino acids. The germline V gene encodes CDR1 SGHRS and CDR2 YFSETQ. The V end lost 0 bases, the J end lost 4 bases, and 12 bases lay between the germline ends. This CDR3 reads CASSLGLIVADTQYF. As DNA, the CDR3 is TGCGCCAGCAGCTTGGGGCTAATAGTCGCAGATACGCAGTATTTT.

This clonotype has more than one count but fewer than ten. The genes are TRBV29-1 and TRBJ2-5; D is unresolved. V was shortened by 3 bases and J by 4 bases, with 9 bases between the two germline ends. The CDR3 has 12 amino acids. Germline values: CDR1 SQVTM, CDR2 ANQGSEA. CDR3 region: CSVESNGETQYF. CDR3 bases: TGCAGCGTTGAGTCGAATGGAGAGACCCAGTACTTC.

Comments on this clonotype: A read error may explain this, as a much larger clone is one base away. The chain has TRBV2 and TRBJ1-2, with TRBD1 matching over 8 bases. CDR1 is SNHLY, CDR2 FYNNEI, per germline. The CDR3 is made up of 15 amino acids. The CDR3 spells CACSPGQGPNYGYTF. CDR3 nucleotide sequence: TGTGCCTGCAGCCCCGGACAGGGACCCAACTATGGCTACACCTTC. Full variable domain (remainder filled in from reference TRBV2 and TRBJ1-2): EPEVTQTPSHQVTQMGQEVILRCVPISNHLYFYWYRQILGQKVEFLVSFYNNEISEKSEIFDDQFSVERPDGSNFTLKIRSTKLEDSAMYFCACSPGQGPNYGYTFGSGTRLTVV.

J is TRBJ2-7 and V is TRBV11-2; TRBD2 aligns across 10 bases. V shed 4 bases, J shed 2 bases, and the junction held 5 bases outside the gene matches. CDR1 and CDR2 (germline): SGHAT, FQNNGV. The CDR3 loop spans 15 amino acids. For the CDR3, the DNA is TGTGCCAGCAGCTCTAGACTAGCGGGCACCTACGAGCAGTACTTC. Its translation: CASSSRLAGTYEQYF.